One T cell receptor (beta chain) is described in this entry. This entry is derived from a study of blood T cell repertoires in COVID-19. The CDR3 loop spans 16 amino acids. Looked up from germline, CDR1 is SGHNT and CDR2 is YYREEE (reference sequence). The germline V and J ends were trimmed by 0 bases and 3 bases, with 16 bases remaining between them. The data were produced by immunoSEQ multiplex PCR, yet TCRdb's version contains in-frame clones alone and is incomplete. Counted here are 300,000 to 350,000 clones, around 92% occurring once; the ten biggest clones make up around 9%. This receptor was identified in a woman aged 25 to 45 who had recovered from COVID-19. The chain joins TRBV5-4 to TRBJ2-7, with D hard to call. Material for sequencing was PBMCs or T cells enriched from blood (not recorded which). This CDR3 is CASSLAIREANYEQYF. The CDR3 DNA follows: TGTGCCAGCAGCTTGGCTATCCGCGAAGCAAACTACGAGCAGTACTTC.